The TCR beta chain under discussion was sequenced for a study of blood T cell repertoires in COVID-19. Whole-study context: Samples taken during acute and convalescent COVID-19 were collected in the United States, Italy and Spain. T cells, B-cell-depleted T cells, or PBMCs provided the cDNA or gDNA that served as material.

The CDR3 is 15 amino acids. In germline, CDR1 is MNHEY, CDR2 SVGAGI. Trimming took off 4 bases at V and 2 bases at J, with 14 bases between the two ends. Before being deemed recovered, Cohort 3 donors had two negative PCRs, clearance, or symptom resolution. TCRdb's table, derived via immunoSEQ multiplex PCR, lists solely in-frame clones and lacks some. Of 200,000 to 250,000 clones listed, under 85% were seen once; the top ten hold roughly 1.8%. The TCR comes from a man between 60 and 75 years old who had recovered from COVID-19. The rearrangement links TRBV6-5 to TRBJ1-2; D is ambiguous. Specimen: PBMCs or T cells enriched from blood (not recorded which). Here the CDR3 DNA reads TGTGCCAGCAGTTCCCTAAATGGCGGAAACTATGGCTACACCTTC. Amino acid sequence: CASSSLNGGNYGYTF.